A single sample gave rise to the 24 T cell receptor beta chains below, sequenced in a study of post-analysis software for immune sequencing data (dated by TCRdb to the mid-2010s). Library method: PCR. TCRdb records Illumina HiSeq 2500 as the sequencer. To reduce PCR and sequencing biases, unique molecular identifiers were built into the TCR beta cDNA libraries. TCRdb reworked the public reads: Q25 trimming with fastp, MiXCR clone assembly, productive beta chains retained. Merged by CDR3 protein, the rows form single entries marked with the most common genes and DNA. This sample holds 820,000 or so distinct CDR3 sequences; approximately 57% were observed only once. In total, the top ten clones hold approximately 4.5% of the sample. The study at large found these results: Significantly higher frequencies in patients than in controls were found for a handful of TRBV segments, including TRBV5-6, TRBV5-1 and TRBV20-1.

Antigen specificity for these receptors is unknown. Sequencing was carried out using blood. These receptors were collected from a girl aged 5 to 17 with multiple sclerosis.

This chain joins TRBV20-1 and TRBJ2-1; no definite D call. The end of the DNA is better explained by TRBJ2-7, so the J call may be wrong. This CDR3 spans 14 amino acids. CDR1 and CDR2 from the germline V gene are DFQATT and SNEGSKA (reference sequence). Written as DNA, the CDR3 is TGCAGTGCTAGATTCGGGTTTCGCTACAATGAGCAGTACTTC. Translated: CSARFGFRYNEQYF.

The rearrangement uses TRBV20-1 and TRBJ2-3; a possible D gene is TRBD2 (6 bases). Germline lookup yields CDR1 DFQATT and CDR2 SNEGSKA (reference sequence). V lost 0 bases, J lost 1 base, and 14 bases lay in between. The CDR3 sequence is 16 residues long. The CDR3 reads CSARDSGVARTDTQYF. Here the CDR3 DNA reads TGCAGTGCTAGAGACTCGGGGGTAGCCCGCACAGATACGCAGTATTTT.

The chain uses TRBV20-1 and TRBJ2-1; unclear D gene. Deletions cut 1 base from V and 6 bases from J, with 16 bases between. The CDR3 contains 15 residues. In germline, CDR1 is DFQATT, CDR2 SNEGSKA (reference sequence). The DNA of the CDR3 is TGCAGTGCTAGAGCCGGCACAAGGGCCCCCAATGAGCAGTTCTTC. It encodes CSARAGTRAPNEQFF.

This clonotype turned up a few times. The genes are TRBV29-1 and TRBJ1-1; 7 bases are shared with TRBD1. Unmatched junction bases numbered 6, after V lost 5 bases and J lost 3 bases. This CDR3 has 13 amino acids. The germline V gene has CDR1 SQVTM and CDR2 ANQGSEA. Here the CDR3 reads CSVSGRGDTEAFF. CDR3 bases: TGCAGCGTTAGCGGCAGGGGGGACACTGAAGCTTTCTTT. Based on the CDR3 plus reference TRBV29-1 and TRBJ1-1, the full variable domain is SAVISQKPSRDICQRGTSLTIQCQVDSQVTMMFWYRQQPGQSLTLIATANQGSEATYESGFVIDKFPISRPNLTFSTLTVSNMSPEDSSIYLCSVSGRGDTEAFFGQGTRLTVV.

The J gene is TRBJ2-7, the V gene TRBV10-3; D possibly matches TRBD1 or TRBD2 (6 bases each). Trimming left V 2 bases short and J 3 bases short, with 14 bases between. Looked up from germline, CDR1 is ENHRY and CDR2 is SYGVKD. This CDR3 has 15 residues. The CDR3 bases are TGTGCCATCAGTGAGCCCGGTGGGGGGCTCTACGAGCAGTACTTC. It yields the protein CAISEPGGGLYEQYF.

The rearrangement links TRBV4-2 to TRBJ1-1; D perhaps matches TRBD1 (5 bases). The germline gives CDR1 LGHNA, CDR2 YNFKEQ. The CDR3 extends over 16 amino acids. Trimming stripped 1 base from V and 0 bases from J, with 12 bases between. In DNA, the CDR3 is TGTGCCAGCAGCCAAGCACACAGGAAAATGAACACTGAAGCTTTCTTT. As protein: CASSQAHRKMNTEAFF.

Remarks on this clonotype: The CDR3 ends on some other residue instead of the conserved phenylalanine or tryptophan, so this is likely a read error. The V call is TRBV4-1, the J call TRBJ1-1; D possibly corresponds to TRBD1 (6 bases). V shed 3 bases and J shed 4 bases, with 15 bases lying between them. Germline CDR1 is MGHRA and CDR2 is YSYEKL. The CDR3 covers 15 residues. CDR3 residues: CASSQVQGRTTEAFL. CDR3 bases: TGCGCCAGCAGCCAGGTACAGGGTAGGACCACTGAAGCTTTCTTG.

This clonotype was seen once. J is TRBJ1-5 and V is TRBV30; a weak D match, TRBD1 (5 bases). Per germline, CDR1 GTSNPN and CDR2 SVGIG (reference sequence). Between the trimmed V and J ends, which lost 4 bases and 4 bases, there was a span of 11 bases. This CDR3 is built from 13 residues. This chain's CDR3 is CAWTGTPNQPQHF. DNA of the CDR3: TGTGCCTGGACTGGGACCCCTAATCAGCCCCAGCATTTT.

The J gene is TRBJ2-3, the V gene TRBV7-3; TRBD2 matches at 11 bases. The CDR3 length is 18 residues. V lost 5 bases, J lost 8 bases, and 18 bases stayed unmatched. Germline-derived CDR1 and CDR2 are SGHTA and FQGTGA. Written as DNA, the CDR3 is TGTGCCAGCAGCCCCAATAGCGGGGGGGCATGGAACACAAGTACGCAGTATTTT. This gives the protein CASSPNSGGAWNTSTQYF.

The chain joins TRBV5-1 to TRBJ2-5; a possible D gene is TRBD1 (6 bases). Trimming took off 0 bases at V and 4 bases at J, with 10 bases between the two ends. Looked up from germline, CDR1 is SGHRS and CDR2 is YFSETQ. CDR3 length equals 14 residues. The CDR3 region is CASSLAHRAETQYF. The CDR3 DNA is TGCGCCAGCAGCTTGGCCCACAGGGCAGAGACCCAGTACTTC.

This clonotype was seen a handful of times. This rearrangement joins TRBV13 to TRBJ2-7, with a weak D call TRBD1 (6 bases). The V and J ends lost 1 base and 5 bases respectively, with 12 bases between them. The CDR3 contains 14 residues. Per the germline V gene, CDR1 is PRHDT and CDR2 is FYEKMQ (reference sequence). The CDR3 DNA reads TGTGCCAGCAGCTTAGTTCTCAGGGGCAACGAGCAGTACTTC. It translates to CASSLVLRGNEQYF.

The chain couples TRBV20-1 to TRBJ2-1; possible D gene TRBD2, 7 bases. Trimming left V 7 bases short and J 5 bases short, with 18 bases between. The CDR3 totals 14 residues. Germline-derived CDR1 and CDR2 are DFQATT and SNEGSKA (reference sequence). CDR3 DNA sequence: TGCAGTGTTGGGGGCGGGGGCCTCCACAATGAGCAGTTCTTC. Protein: CSVGGGGLHNEQFF.

This clonotype was detected a few times. V and J are TRBV27 and TRBJ2-7; weak D call: TRBD2 (6 bases). CDR1 MNHEY and CDR2 SMNVEV come from the germline V gene (reference sequence). Trimming pared 4 bases from V and 0 bases from J, leaving 13 bases between. The CDR3 covers 15 residues. The CDR3 reads CASSSPGTGSYEQYF. The DNA of the CDR3 is TGTGCCAGCAGTTCTCCGGGGACTGGCTCCTACGAGCAGTACTTC.

This chain joins TRBV20-1 and TRBJ2-1; D could derive from TRBD1 or TRBD2 (5 bases each). V shed 0 bases and J shed 5 bases, with 14 bases lying between them. Germline V gene lookup returns CDR1 DFQATT and CDR2 SNEGSKA (reference sequence). This CDR3 is built from 15 residues. This CDR3 is CSARDGGDKHNEQFF. CDR3 nucleotide sequence: TGCAGTGCTAGAGATGGGGGAGACAAGCACAATGAGCAGTTCTTC.

This clonotype was seen a single time. The V call is TRBV6-2 or TRBV6-3, the J call TRBJ2-7; D gene uncertain. Germline V gene lookup returns CDR1 MNHEY and CDR2 SVGEGT. V was cut by 7 bases and J by 3 bases, with 10 bases left in between. The CDR3 has 12 residues. The DNA for the CDR3 is TGTGCCAGCATCAGCCCCTACTACGAGCAGTACTTC. It encodes CASISPYYEQYF.

The J gene is TRBJ2-5, the V gene TRBV7-9, with 8 bases aligning to TRBD1. Germline-derived CDR1 and CDR2 are SEHNR and FQNEAQ (reference sequence). Trimming took 4 bases from V and 2 from J; bases not matched to a gene: 3. CDR3 length: 14 residues. For the CDR3, the DNA is TGTGCCAGCAGCTATGGACAGGGACAAGAGACCCAGTACTTC. Translation gives CASSYGQGQETQYF. Combining the CDR3 with reference TRBV7-9 and TRBJ2-5 gives the whole variable domain DTGVSQNPRHKITKRGQNVTFRCDPISEHNRLYWYRQTLGQGPEFLTYFQNEAQLEKSRLLSDRFSAERPKGSFSTLEIQRTEQGDSAMYLCASSYGQGQETQYFGPGTRLLVL.

The chain combines TRBV6-5 with TRBJ1-1, with 8 bases lining up with TRBD1. V dropped 6 bases and J dropped 2; count of bases not matched to a gene: 5. The germline CDR1 and CDR2 sequences are MNHEY and SVGAGI. The CDR3 is 14 residues long. CDR3 residues: CASRRRGPNTEAFF. CDR3 nucleotide sequence: TGTGCCAGCAGACGCAGGGGGCCCAACACTGAAGCTTTCTTT.

In this sample, this clonotype turned up once. V and J are TRBV7-8 and TRBJ2-7; 7 bases map to TRBD2. The CDR3 runs 15 residues. Germline assignment: CDR1 SGHVS and CDR2 FQNEAQ. The junction had 8 bases not matched to a gene; V was cut back by 5 bases and J by 1 base. In DNA form, the CDR3 reads TGTGCCAGCAGCCCCGAACGACTAGCTTCCTACGAGCAGTACTTC. It yields the protein CASSPERLASYEQYF.

The chain combines TRBV2 with TRBJ1-5, with TRBD1 matching 7 bases. J lost 0 bases, V lost 5 bases, and 7 bases had no gene match. CDR1 and CDR2 from the germline V gene are SNHLY and FYNNEI. CDR3 length equals 16 residues. The CDR3 bases are TGTGCCAGCAGTCGGGACAGCAGAGTTAGCAATCAGCCCCAGCATTTT. Translating gives CASSRDSRVSNQPQHF.

This clonotype was counted only a few times. The V call is TRBV7-9, the J call TRBJ2-1; D remains ambiguous. This CDR3 has 16 amino acids. Trimming took off 6 bases at V and 2 bases at J, with 17 bases between the two ends. CDR1 SEHNR and CDR2 FQNEAQ come from the germline V gene (reference sequence). CDR3 DNA: TGTGCCAGCAGAGACGTGTCTCGGTCTCCCTACAATGAGCAGTTCTTC. Its protein product is CASRDVSRSPYNEQFF.

This rearrangement joins TRBV20-1 to TRBJ2-5; 13 positions agree with TRBD2. CDR1 is DFQATT and CDR2 is SNEGSKA in the germline V gene (reference sequence). CDR3 size: 18 residues. The J segment lost 5 bases and the V segment lost 5 bases, leaving 17 bases of the junction unmatched. CDR3 amino acids: CSALPLAGGQSGLETQYF. The CDR3 DNA sequence: TGCAGTGCTCTTCCACTAGCGGGGGGGCAATCAGGTTTGGAGACCCAGTACTTC.

Ten or more counts support this clonotype. V usage is TRBV20-1 and J usage is TRBJ2-3, with 8 bases matching TRBD1. The CDR3 runs 15 residues. Unmatched junction bases numbered 7, after V lost 2 bases and J lost 3 bases. Germline CDR1 and CDR2: DFQATT and SNEGSKA (reference sequence). CDR3 loop: CSARPLDRETDTQYF. CDR3 nucleotide sequence: TGCAGTGCTAGACCTCTGGACAGGGAAACAGATACGCAGTATTTT.

This chain joins TRBV12-3 or TRBV12-4 and TRBJ2-3, with 9 bases lining up with TRBD1. V dropped 5 bases and J dropped 6; count of bases not matched to a gene: 12. The CDR3 is 16 residues long. In DNA, the CDR3 is TGTGCCAGCAGTCTCATGAGGACAGGGGAGGGGGATACGCAGTATTTT. Protein: CASSLMRTGEGDTQYF.

The V call is TRBV7-3, the J call TRBJ2-5; either TRBD1 or TRBD2 may fit D (5 bases each). The CDR3 length is 15 residues. Germline loops: CDR1 SGHTA, CDR2 FQGTGA. The V end was cut by 3 bases, the J end by 3 bases, with 14 bases between. The CDR3 region is CASSFTGTQEETQYF. The CDR3 DNA sequence: TGTGCCAGCAGCTTCACCGGGACGCAAGAAGAGACCCAGTACTTC. Full variable domain (missing parts from reference TRBV7-3 and TRBJ2-5): GAGVSQTPSNKVTEKGKYVELRCDPISGHTALYWYRQSLGQGPEFLIYFQGTGAADDSGLPNDRFFAVRPEGSVSTLKIQRTERGDSAVYLCASSFTGTQEETQYFGPGTRLLVL.